Described below is a single TCR beta chain sequence and its context. These data originate in a study of OX40 agonist ivuxolimab in advanced cancers. Generated by immunoSEQ multiplex PCR, the TCRdb table keeps only in-frame clones and is missing some. The sample shows about 76,000 clones, more than 75% of them seen only once. The source of this sequence is an adult with an advanced solid tumor such as melanoma, head and neck, liver or kidney cancer. The specimen comprised CD4+ or CD8+ T cells sorted from blood, sampled in a trial of the OX40 agonist ivuxolimab.

CDR3 protein: CASSSRETDEKLFF. The DNA for the CDR3 is TGTGCCAGCAGCTCTCGGGAGACAGATGAAAAACTGTTTTTT. The chain joins TRBV7-8 to TRBJ1-4; D is perhaps TRBD1 (5 bases). This CDR3 is built from 14 residues. Germline V gene data show CDR1 as SGHVS and CDR2 as FQNEAQ. The V end was cut by 4 bases, the J end by 6 bases, with 12 bases between.